The 3 T cell receptor beta chains below come from one sample, sequenced in a study of PD-1 blockade in classical Hodgkin lymphoma (dated by TCRdb to about 2020). The protocol used for the library was the immunoSEQ multiplex PCR assay. Sourced from immuneACCESS, this table was stored by TCRdb with only in-frame sequences that have V and J called. A share of the clones is absent; for the studies checked, an unresolved V gene accounts for under half, and the remainder has no known explanation. The sample table lists 10,000 to 15,000 clones, around 90% of them with a count of one. Of the sample, approximately 10% falls within the top ten clones. This specimen's time point label, interpreted: cycle 1 day 1 (C1D1), immediately before nivolumab initiation. Every trial patient had relapsed following autologous stem cell transplantation, and prior brentuximab vedotin exposure was what differed among cohorts A, B and C.

Source: peripheral blood mononuclear cells (PBMCs), taken at baseline. These receptors all stem from a human donor with classical Hodgkin lymphoma.

This chain connects TRBV7-9 to TRBJ1-2; D not certain. This CDR3 comprises 15 residues. Germline V gene data show CDR1 as SEHNR and CDR2 as FQNEAQ (reference sequence). V lost 5 bases, J lost 1 base, and 14 bases lay in between. CDR3 coding DNA: TGTGCCAGCAGCCAAAACCGCGGGATTAACTATGGCTACACCTTC. It is translated as CASSQNRGINYGYTF.

V is TRBV9 and J is TRBJ2-5; D is perhaps TRBD1 or TRBD2 (5 bases each). V was pared by 0 bases and J by 4 bases, with 10 bases between. The CDR3 consists of 14 residues. Germline CDR1 and CDR2: SGDLS and YYNGEE. CDR3 loop: CASSVAPGRETQYF. CDR3 in DNA: TGTGCCAGCAGCGTAGCTCCGGGGCGAGAGACCCAGTACTTC.

The chain links TRBV14 to TRBJ2-2; TRBD1 matches at 7 bases. The CDR3 length is 16 residues. Germline V CDR1 and CDR2: SGHDN, FVKESK. Trimming removed 2 bases from V and 2 bases from J; junction bases left unmatched: 5. The CDR3 DNA is TGTGCCAGCAGCCAAAGAAACAGGGGCAACACCGGGGAGCTGTTTTTT. Amino acid sequence: CASSQRNRGNTGELFF.